The 12 T cell receptor beta chains listed next were all sequenced from one sample in a study of spatial heterogeneity in lung cancer. TCRdb analysed the 5' RACE reads with MiXCR anew, one entry per CDR3 protein. The table lists around 63,000 distinct CDR3 sequences, 7.5% to 9% of them singletons, with approximately 15% in the top ten. Regarding time point: sample taken at primary tumor resection. Whole RNA, isolated from tumor, nontumor lung or frozen PBMC, was sequenced without prior sorting. Sequencing was performed on PBMCs, taken at surgery. The source is a female donor with early-stage non-small cell lung cancer.

This clonotype was picked up many times. V usage is TRBV7-3 and J usage is TRBJ2-1; weak D call: TRBD2 (7 bases). Germline V gives CDR1 SGHTA, CDR2 FQGTGA. The CDR3 sequence is 13 residues long. Between the trimmed V and J ends, which lost 5 bases and 9 bases, there was a span of 14 bases. As DNA, the CDR3 is TGTGCCAGCAGCCCATACAGGGAGGGTGAGCAGTTCTTC. Translating it yields CASSPYREGEQFF. The complete variable domain, with remaining parts taken from reference TRBV7-3 and TRBJ2-1, reads GAGVSQTPSNKVTEKGKYVELRCDPISGHTALYWYRQSLGQGPEFLIYFQGTGAADDSGLPNDRFFAVRPEGSVSTLKIQRTERGDSAVYLCASSPYREGEQFFGPGTRLTVL.

This clonotype was seen a handful of times. The chain recombines TRBV20-1 with TRBJ2-3; no reliable D call. Trimming took 1 base from V and 0 from J, leaving 8 bases between them. Germline V gene data show CDR1 as DFQATT and CDR2 as SNEGSKA (reference sequence). The CDR3 sequence is 14 residues long. The chain's CDR3 is CSARAAASTDTQYF. CDR3 nucleotides: TGCAGTGCTAGAGCAGCCGCTAGCACAGATACGCAGTATTTT.

There are a few counts of this clonotype. This sequence joins TRBV11-1 and TRBJ2-7, with D possibly called TRBD1 or TRBD2 (5 bases each). This CDR3 has 13 residues. In germline, CDR1 is SGHAT, CDR2 FQDESV (reference sequence). Trimming took 6 bases from V and 2 from J, leaving 11 bases between them. The CDR3 nucleotides are TGTGCCAGCAGTTCGGGACGGGCCTACGAGCAGTACGTC. Translating it yields CASSSGRAYEQYV.

This clonotype was found many times. The chain links TRBV5-1 to TRBJ2-3; a possible D gene is TRBD2 (7 bases). Germline V gene sequence: CDR1 SGHRS, CDR2 YFSETQ. Trimming left V 0 bases short and J 5 bases short, with 10 bases between. There are 14 residues in the CDR3. The CDR3 sequence is CASSLAGGLDTQYF. CDR3 coding DNA: TGCGCCAGCAGCTTGGCGGGGGGCTTAGATACGCAGTATTTT.

This clonotype was seen a handful of times. The rearrangement links TRBV12-3 or TRBV12-4 to TRBJ1-6, with D possibly being TRBD1 (6 bases). CDR3 length: 15 residues. The V end lost 2 bases, the J end lost 5 bases, and 10 bases lay between the germline ends. CDR3 loop: CASSLRGGNNSPLHF. CDR3 in DNA: TGTGCCAGCAGTTTAAGGGGGGGTAATAATTCACCCCTCCACTTT.

This chain joins TRBV20-1 and TRBJ2-5; 10 nucleotides align to TRBD2. V lost 3 bases to trimming and J lost 1 base; unmatched junction nucleotides: 5. Germline assignment: CDR1 DFQATT and CDR2 SNEGSKA (reference sequence). The CDR3 contains 15 residues. CDR3 in DNA: TGCAGTGCTAGTGCACTAGCGGGGTCCCAAGAGACCCAGTACTTC. As protein: CSASALAGSQETQYF.

As concerns this clonotype: A much larger clone sits a single nucleotide away, making a read error possible. The chain couples TRBV6-5 to TRBJ1-1; D not certain. Germline CDR1 MNHEY, CDR2 SVGAGI. Trimming removed 10 bases at V and 0 bases at J, with 18 bases between. The CDR3 is made up of 15 amino acids. The chain's CDR3 is CANTSPGGLNTEAFF. CDR3 sequence (DNA): TGTGCCAACACCTCTCCGGGAGGGTTGAACACTGAAGCTTTCTTT.

The chain links TRBV7-8 to TRBJ2-3; 7 bases map to TRBD2. Per germline, CDR1 SGHVS and CDR2 FQNEAQ. The V and J ends lost 2 bases and 3 bases, in that order; junction bases with no gene match: 8. The CDR3 has 16 residues. The DNA for the CDR3 is TGTGCCAGCAGCTTATATACCCGGGGGGTGACAGATACGCAGTATTTT. It encodes CASSLYTRGVTDTQYF.

This clonotype was observed a handful of times. The rearrangement joins TRBV5-1 to TRBJ2-2; D uncertain. The CDR3 extends over 16 amino acids. CDR1 is SGHRS, CDR2 YFSETQ, per germline. Deletions cut 0 bases from V and 6 bases from J, with 15 bases between. CDR3 sequence reads: CASSLAGAFTSGELFF. In DNA, the CDR3 is TGCGCCAGCAGCTTGGCTGGCGCATTCACGTCCGGGGAGCTGTTTTTT.

This clonotype was seen at least ten times. This chain uses TRBV7-6 with TRBJ2-5; 11 bases are shared with TRBD2. CDR1 SGHVS and CDR2 FNYEAQ come from the germline V gene. There are 15 residues in the CDR3. J was trimmed by 5 bases and V by 1 base; bases with no gene match: 3. The DNA of the CDR3 is TGTGCCAGCAGCTTAGTTACTAGCGGGAGTGAGACCCAGTACTTC. This gives the protein CASSLVTSGSETQYF.

This clonotype was detected only a few times. The rearrangement uses TRBV20-1 and TRBJ2-1; TRBD2 agrees at 13 bases. Germline assignment: CDR1 DFQATT and CDR2 SNEGSKA (reference sequence). The CDR3 extends over 17 amino acids. Trimming cost V 1 base and J 8 bases; bases outside gene matches: 11. The CDR3 coding sequence is TGCAGTGCTAGAGTACTAGCGGGAGGGCCCGGGGTGCATGAGCAGTTCTTC. Translated, it gives CSARVLAGGPGVHEQFF.

This clonotype was detected a few times. The chain recombines TRBV10-3 with TRBJ2-1; D may be TRBD2 (5 bases). The CDR3 runs to 17 residues. CDR1 ENHRY and CDR2 SYGVKD come from the germline V gene. V was clipped by 0 bases and J by 7 bases, with 19 bases between them. The CDR3 sequence: CAISESSRVGLGNEQFF. The CDR3 nucleotides read TGTGCCATCAGTGAGTCATCGAGGGTAGGCCTTGGGAATGAGCAGTTCTTC.